These 29 T cell receptor beta chains were all obtained from the same sample, sequenced in a study of T cell repertoires in cytomegalovirus infection. No antigen has been identified for these receptors. A single record per CDR3 protein comes from TCRdb applying MiXCR to the reads. Altogether hundreds of thousands of distinct CDR3 sequences are present, about two fifths being singletons, with the ten largest covering around 45%. The starting material was cultured PBMCs, obtained from culture after CMV antigen stimulation. These receptors came from a human donor in good health (CMV status not recorded). Some clones in this sample may be carry-over from other donors' samples.

The chain couples TRBV7-9 to TRBJ2-5; TRBD2 is a possible D gene (6 bases). Trimming shortened V by 1 base and J by 5 bases, and 11 bases separated the two germline ends. The germline V gene has CDR1 SEHNR and CDR2 FQNEAQ (reference sequence). This CDR3 is built from 14 residues. The CDR3 loop reads CASSLGLVTETQYF. In nucleotides, the CDR3 is TGTGCCAGCAGCTTAGGACTAGTTACGGAGACCCAGTACTTC.

This clonotype showed up just a few times. V gene TRBV19 combines with J gene TRBJ1-3, with 8 bases fitting TRBD1. The CDR3 has 15 amino acids. Trimming cost V 9 bases and J 0 bases; bases outside gene matches: 7. The germline CDR1 and CDR2 sequences are LNHDA and SQIVND (reference sequence). As DNA, the CDR3 is TGTGCCAGCCGGGACAGGCCGAGCTCTGGAAACACCATATATTTT. Its translation: CASRDRPSSGNTIYF.

CDR3 bases: TGCGCCAGCAGTCTAGCGACACTTTACAATGAGCAGTTCTTC. This translates into CASSLATLYNEQFF. This chain joins TRBV10-2 and TRBJ2-1; the D gene is possibly TRBD2 (6 bases). CDR1 is WSHSY and CDR2 is SAAADI in the germline V gene. This CDR3 is 14 amino acids long. Trimming took off 5 bases at V and 4 bases at J, with 12 bases between the two ends.

The chain recombines TRBV5-4 with TRBJ2-3; D is tentatively TRBD1 or TRBD2 (7 bases each). This CDR3 has 15 residues. V gave up 4 bases and J gave up 3 bases, with 15 bases separating them. Germline V gives CDR1 SGHNT, CDR2 YYREEE (reference sequence). The CDR3 DNA is TGTGCCAGCAGCCGGTCAGGGGGAGGGACAGATACGCAGTATTTT. It codes for CASSRSGGGTDTQYF.

This clonotype has more than one count but fewer than ten. The junction departs from the called germline gene at one end, perhaps through a read error. The V and J genes are TRBV7-2 and TRBJ2-1; D is unclear. The CDR3 extends over 12 amino acids. Germline CDR1 and CDR2: SGHTA and FQGNSA. The CDR3 DNA follows: TGTGCCAGCAGCCCCTCCTTCAATGAGCAGTTCTTC. It encodes CASSPSFNEQFF. Full variable domain (missing parts from reference TRBV7-2 and TRBJ2-1): GAGVSQSPSNKVTEKGKDVELRCDPISGHTALYWYRQSLGQGLEFLIYFQGNSAPDKSGLPSDRFSAERTGGSVSTLTIQRTQQEDSAVYLCASSPSFNEQFFGPGTRLTVL.

V usage is TRBV6-2 or TRBV6-3 and J usage is TRBJ1-2; the D is unclear. The CDR3 is made up of 16 amino acids. Trimming stripped 2 bases from V and 0 bases from J, with 13 bases between. Germline-derived CDR1 and CDR2 are MNHEY and SVGEGT. In nucleotides, the CDR3 is TGTGCCAGCAGTTACGCCCGCCCACCGGCTAACTATGGCTACACCTTC. The encoded protein is CASSYARPPANYGYTF.

In its sample, this clonotype was seen a few times. The chain carries TRBV19 and TRBJ1-5; D might be TRBD1 (5 bases). The CDR3 is 15 amino acids. Trimming removed 7 bases at V and 0 bases at J, with 13 bases between. CDR1 and CDR2 (germline): LNHDA, SQIVND (reference sequence). CDR3 in amino acids: CASIQGPFSNQPQHF. The CDR3, as DNA: TGTGCCAGTATCCAGGGACCGTTTAGCAATCAGCCCCAGCATTTT.

V is TRBV4-3 and J is TRBJ1-2, with 8 positions matching TRBD1. With 4 bases clipped from V and 4 bases from J, the junction kept 14 bases outside the gene matches. This CDR3 has 17 amino acids. CDR1 and CDR2 from the germline V gene are LGHNA and YSLEER. The CDR3 nucleotides read TGCGCCAGCAGCCGATTACTCCACGACAGGGGTATCTATGGCTACACCTTC. Translation: CASSRLLHDRGIYGYTF.

With regard to this clonotype: At one of its ends the junction is not consistent with the germline gene, which may arise from a read error. The chain recombines TRBV20-1 with TRBJ2-7; 8 bases fit TRBD2. The V gene's germline CDR1 is DFQATT and CDR2 SNEGSKA (reference sequence). This CDR3 has 15 residues. In DNA, the CDR3 is TGCAGTGCCAGAGAACGGCGGGGGGTGGGCTACGAGCAGTACTTC. Protein sequence: CSARERRGVGYEQYF.

This chain links TRBV27 with TRBJ2-3; TRBD2 aligns across 7 bases. V lost 7 bases to trimming and J lost 2 bases; unmatched junction nucleotides: 6. The germline CDR1 and CDR2 sequences are MNHEY and SMNVEV (reference sequence). The CDR3 is 14 amino acids. In DNA, the CDR3 is TGTGCCAGCATGGGGACTACATACACAGATACGCAGTATTTT. It encodes CASMGTTYTDTQYF.

The V and J genes are TRBV20-1 and TRBJ2-7; no clear D gene. Germline V gene sequence: CDR1 DFQATT, CDR2 SNEGSKA (reference sequence). The CDR3 is 12 amino acids. V shed 3 bases and J shed 1 base, with 7 bases lying between them. The CDR3 bases are TGCAGTGCTAGCTTGGAATCCTACGAGCAGTACTTC. Translated, it gives CSASLESYEQYF.

This clonotype was found once. The chain has TRBV11-2 and TRBJ2-2; D is unclear. CDR1 is SGHAT and CDR2 is FQNNGV in the germline V gene. The CDR3 covers 15 residues. Trimming removed 0 bases at V and 6 bases at J, with 11 bases between. CDR3 nucleotide sequence: TGTGCCAGCAGCTTAGAATGGTGGCAGGCCGGGGAGCTGTTTTTT. It yields the protein CASSLEWWQAGELFF.

The chain is built from TRBV6-5 and TRBJ1-2; 7 bases line up with TRBD1. CDR3 length: 17 residues. Germline V gene lookup returns CDR1 MNHEY and CDR2 SVGAGI. V dropped 6 bases and J dropped 4; count of bases not matched to a gene: 17. The CDR3 spells CASSRGTATRFIYGYTF. In DNA, the CDR3 is TGTGCCAGCAGCCGTGGGACAGCGACCAGGTTCATCTATGGCTACACCTTC.

The rearrangement joins TRBV7-2 to TRBJ2-3, with TRBD2 matching 12 bases. Trimming cost V 1 base and J 9 bases; bases outside gene matches: 11. Germline CDR1 and CDR2: SGHTA and FQGNSA. This CDR3 is built from 17 residues. The CDR3 sequence: CASSLVLAGGPGGTQYF. The DNA of the CDR3 is TGTGCCAGCAGCTTAGTCCTAGCGGGGGGGCCAGGGGGAACGCAGTATTTT.

This clonotype has only a few counts. This rearrangement joins TRBV12-3 or TRBV12-4 to TRBJ2-7, with D maybe TRBD2 (6 bases). V was pared by 5 bases and J by 6 bases, with 14 bases between. The CDR3 extends over 13 amino acids. The CDR3, as DNA: TGTGCCAGCAGTAGAACTCGGGGGATCGAGCAGTACTTC. This encodes CASSRTRGIEQYF.

This clonotype was counted a few times. This sequence joins TRBV7-2 and TRBJ2-3, with D possibly matching TRBD2 (7 bases). V gave up 2 bases and J gave up 6 bases, with 12 bases separating them. CDR3 length: 14 amino acids. CDR1 and CDR2 (germline): SGHTA, FQGNSA. CDR3 DNA sequence: TGTGCCAGCAGCTTAACTCGGGGGGCGGATACGCAGTATTTT. Encoded protein: CASSLTRGADTQYF.

This chain uses TRBV7-2 with TRBJ1-3; weak D call: TRBD1 (5 bases). The V end lost 1 base, the J end lost 3 bases, and 10 bases lay between the germline ends. From germline, CDR1 is SGHTA and CDR2 FQGNSA. The CDR3 spans 15 residues. CDR3 region: CASSLDGGIGNTIYF. In nucleotides, the CDR3 is TGTGCCAGCAGCTTAGATGGGGGAATTGGAAACACCATATATTTT.

The gene calls are TRBV12-3 or TRBV12-4 and TRBJ2-2; 12 bases map to TRBD2. The CDR3 totals 17 residues. The V gene end was trimmed by 4 bases and the J gene end by 3 bases; junction bases not matched to a gene: 6. CDR3 sequence: CASSSLRTSGDTGELFF. The CDR3 bases are TGTGCCAGCAGTTCGCTCCGGACTAGCGGGGACACCGGGGAGCTGTTTTTT.

This rearrangement joins TRBV5-6 to TRBJ2-7; TRBD1 or TRBD2 may be the D gene (6 bases each). The CDR3 length is 16 residues. Trimming shortened V by 3 bases and J by 5 bases, and 21 bases separated the two germline ends. Germline CDR1 reads SGHDT; CDR2 reads YYEEEE. The CDR3 sequence: CASSSLGGGKSHEQYF. The CDR3 DNA reads TGTGCCAGCAGCTCCCTGGGGGGCGGTAAGTCCCACGAGCAGTACTTC.

The table lists this clonotype with a few counts. The chain recombines TRBV10-3 with TRBJ2-1, with TRBD2 matching 13 bases. The CDR3 sequence is 14 residues long. Trimming at V came to 10 bases and at J to 3 bases, leaving 3 bases not matched to a gene. CDR1 and CDR2 (germline): ENHRY, SYGVKD. CDR3 loop: CASGTSGNYNEQFF. DNA for the CDR3: TGTGCCAGCGGGACTAGCGGGAACTACAATGAGCAGTTCTTC.

The rearrangement uses TRBV5-1 and TRBJ2-3, with D possibly being TRBD2 (7 bases). Per the germline V gene, CDR1 is SGHRS and CDR2 is YFSETQ. V was pared by 0 bases and J by 4 bases, with 15 bases between. The CDR3 runs to 16 residues. CDR3 nucleotides: TGCGCCAGCAGCTTGGAGCGGGGCCCAGGGGCAGATACGCAGTATTTT. This translates into CASSLERGPGADTQYF.

The gene calls are TRBV19 and TRBJ1-2; 9 nucleotides align to TRBD1. The CDR3 covers 15 residues. The V gene's germline CDR1 is LNHDA and CDR2 SQIVND (reference sequence). Trimming cost V 3 bases and J 8 bases; bases outside gene matches: 10. The chain's CDR3 is CASSIGDGQGFGYTF. CDR3 nucleotide sequence: TGTGCCAGTAGTATCGGGGACGGACAGGGGTTCGGCTACACCTTC.

This clonotype has only a few counts. V and J are TRBV10-3 and TRBJ2-7, with TRBD2 matching over 9 bases. Unmatched junction bases numbered 6, after V lost 6 bases and J lost 0 bases. This CDR3 spans 15 amino acids. Germline loops: CDR1 ENHRY, CDR2 SYGVKD. The CDR3 region is CAISPGLASSYEQYF. In DNA, the CDR3 is TGTGCCATCAGCCCGGGACTAGCAAGCTCCTACGAGCAGTACTTC.

This clonotype has only one observation. The chain recombines TRBV7-6 with TRBJ1-1, with D tentatively TRBD1 (5 bases). With 8 bases removed from V and 1 base from J, the gap between germline ends came to 14 bases. This CDR3 has 14 amino acids. Germline CDR1 and CDR2: SGHVS and FNYEAQ. The CDR3 DNA sequence: TGTGCCAGCGGAACCGGGACGGCGAACACTGAAGCTTTCTTT. Translated, it gives CASGTGTANTEAFF.

J is TRBJ1-4 and V is TRBV20-1, with TRBD1 matching 7 bases. Unmatched junction bases numbered 7, after V lost 5 bases and J lost 4 bases. The germline gives CDR1 DFQATT, CDR2 SNEGSKA (reference sequence). The CDR3 is 14 residues long. Written as DNA, the CDR3 is TGCAGTGCTGTATTCCGGGACAGTAATGAAAAACTGTTTTTT. Translation: CSAVFRDSNEKLFF.

The rearrangement joins TRBV2 to TRBJ2-1; D call uncertain. This CDR3 spans 13 amino acids. Trimming took off 5 bases at V and 9 bases at J, with 14 bases between the two ends. Germline V lookup: CDR1 SNHLY, CDR2 FYNNEI. CDR3 in DNA: TGTGCCAGCAGTTATGAGGTTAAGGGTGAGCAGTTCTTC. It encodes CASSYEVKGEQFF.

The chain couples TRBV7-9 to TRBJ1-2, with D hard to call. Trimming took 6 bases from V and 7 from J, leaving 9 bases between them. Germline V gene sequence: CDR1 SEHNR, CDR2 FQNEAQ (reference sequence). The CDR3 has 11 amino acids. The CDR3 protein is CASSPAVGYTF. The CDR3 nucleotides read TGTGCCAGCAGTCCCGCCGTTGGCTACACCTTC.

The chain couples TRBV7-9 to TRBJ1-2, with unresolved D. CDR1 and CDR2 from the germline V gene are SEHNR and FQNEAQ (reference sequence). The CDR3 spans 14 residues. The V gene lost 3 bases and the J gene lost 4 bases, with 12 bases spanning the gap. CDR3 nucleotide sequence: TGTGCCAGCAGCTTCGGTCGGGCGAGCTATGGCTACACCTTC. It is translated as CASSFGRASYGYTF.

This clonotype appeared many times. The chain uses TRBV6-2 or TRBV6-3 and TRBJ1-5; D unclear. The CDR3 length is 15 residues. V was pared by 0 bases and J by 0 bases, with 6 bases between. CDR1 and CDR2 (germline): MNHEY, SVGEGT. CDR3 DNA: TGTGCCAGCAGTTACTCTGCGTATAGCAATCAGCCCCAGCATTTT. It specifies CASSYSAYSNQPQHF.